The present T cell receptor beta chain was sequenced within a study of CD8 T cells in ankylosing spondylitis. TCRdb redid the calling of the 5' RACE reads with MiXCR, one entry per CDR3 protein. The repertoire includes a few hundred thousand distinct CDR3 sequences, approximately 20% of them detected once, and around a third sits in the top ten. This clonotype was detected many times. What it binds is unknown. CDR3 length: 13 residues. V lost 3 bases, J lost 4 bases, and 6 bases lay in between. The study's findings and limits: Clones linked to the disease showed a CD8+ phenotype. They occurred at relatively low frequencies in peripheral blood.

The rearrangement links TRBV12-3 or TRBV12-4 to TRBJ2-2; D remains ambiguous. Material for sequencing was blood, either unsorted or a sorted T cell fraction (not recorded which). The source is a male donor with ankylosing spondylitis or in good health (not recorded which). CDR3 DNA: TGTGCCAGCAGTTTTCGGGTCACCGGGGAGCTGTTTTTT. Translation gives CASSFRVTGELFF.